Listed below are T cell receptor beta chains from one sample, sequenced in a study of T cells after yellow fever vaccination. MiXCR was run by TCRdb on the 5' RACE reads, yielding one entry per CDR3 protein. Found here are about 340,000 distinct CDR3 sequences, around 13% of them singletons; the top ten hold more than 3%. This specimen consisted of CD4+ T cells sorted from PBMCs, obtained 15 days after the yellow fever booster vaccination. Every receptor here comes from a man aged 18 to 30 who received the YFV17D yellow fever vaccine. CDR3s include the opening cysteine and the closing phenylalanine or tryptophan. Each record gives: clone size, J gene, V gene, D gene, CDR3 DNA, CDR3 protein. The D gene is left open where the match is weak. Rows may omit the clone size; those that give it use once, few, many or a size class.

>.|TRBJ1-4|TRBV4-3|.
TGCGCCAGCAGCCAAGAAGTAGGCACAACTAATGAAAAACTGTTTTTT
CASSQEVGTTNEKLFF
>.|TRBJ2-5|TRBV11-2|.
TGTGCCAGCAGCTTGACCTTTAGGGGGGAGACCCAGTACTTC
CASSLTFRGETQYF
>.|TRBJ2-5|TRBV20-1|.
TGCAGTGCTGATCCCGTGGGCGGGGTAGGAGAGACCCAGTACTTC
CSADPVGGVGETQYF
>.|TRBJ1-5|TRBV15|.
TGTGCCACCAGCAGAAGGGATCAGCCCCAGCATTTT
CATSRRDQPQHF
>few|TRBJ2-5|TRBV24-1|TRBD2
TGTGCCACCAGTCCCACAGCCGGGACTAAAGAGACCCAGTACTTC
CATSPTAGTKETQYF
>.|TRBJ2-7|TRBV10-3|.
TGTGCCCTCGGACTGGTTTCGGGAGAGCAGTACTTC
CALGLVSGEQYF
>.|TRBJ1-5|TRBV6-2/TRBV6-3|.
TGTGCCAGCACTAAATCGATGGGAGGTCAGCCCCAGCATTTT
CASTKSMGGQPQHF
>few|TRBJ1-4|TRBV25-1|.
TGTGCCAGCAGTGACGCCGGGGAGGGCGAAAAACTGTTTTTT
CASSDAGEGEKLFF
>.|TRBJ2-1|TRBV12-3/TRBV12-4|TRBD2
TGTGCCAGCAGGACCGGGACTAGCGGGGGAGGTGAGCAGTTCTTC
CASRTGTSGGGEQFF
>.|TRBJ1-5|TRBV18|.
TGTGCCAGCTCAAACCTTGGGAGCAATCAGCCCCAGCATTTT
CASSNLGSNQPQHF
>.|TRBJ1-1|TRBV27|.
TGTGCCAGCAGTTTCCGAATTTCCCTAAAAGGACAAGGGATTGAAGCTTTCTTT
CASSFRISLKGQGIEAFF
>.|TRBJ1-4|TRBV7-9|.
TGTGCCAGCAGCGGGGGACACCTTGAAACTAATGAAAAACTGTTTTTT
CASSGGHLETNEKLFF
>many|TRBJ2-5|TRBV5-6|.
TGTGCCAGCAGCCGGGGCAGTCGAGAGACCCAGTACTTC
CASSRGSRETQYF
>.|TRBJ2-6|TRBV20-1|TRBD1
TGCAGTGCCGGACTTATAGGGGGCGCCGGGGCCAACGTCCTGACTTTC
CSAGLIGGAGANVLTF
>few|TRBJ2-2|TRBV2|TRBD2
TGTGCCAGCAGTGAACGGCGGGGGGTTCCCGGGGAGCTGTTTTTT
CASSERRGVPGELFF
>many|TRBJ1-1|TRBV7-3|.
TGTGCCAGCAGCTCACAGGGCACTGAAGCTTTCTTT
CASSSQGTEAFF
>many|TRBJ2-2|TRBV4-3|.
TGCGCCAGCAGCCAAGATCCAACAGGGAGCGGGGAGCTGTTTTTT
CASSQDPTGSGELFF
>.|TRBJ1-2|TRBV12-3/TRBV12-4|.
TGTGCCAGCAGTGTAAGCCAGGGAAACTATGGCTACACCTTC
CASSVSQGNYGYTF
>few|TRBJ2-1|TRBV6-5|TRBD2
TGTGCCAGCAGCCGCGGACTAGCGGGGTCTCTGGAGCAGTTCTTC
CASSRGLAGSLEQFF
>.|TRBJ1-2|TRBV10-3|TRBD1
TGTGCCATCAGTGATTTGACAGGGGGCCACTATGGCTACACCTTC
CAISDLTGGHYGYTF
>few|TRBJ1-4|TRBV7-9|.
TGTGCCAGCAGCCAAAGAGGCGGGCCGGTTGAAAAACTGTTTTTT
CASSQRGGPVEKLFF
>few|TRBJ2-1|TRBV5-1|TRBD1
TGCGCCAGCAGCCTAATTGACAGGGCGGATGAGCAGTTCTTC
CASSLIDRADEQFF
>few|TRBJ1-1|TRBV19|.
TGTGCCAGTAGTATAGTGTCCGGGGGCGCCGCTGAAGCTTTCTTT
CASSIVSGGAAEAFF
>.|TRBJ2-5|TRBV7-8|TRBD1
TGTGCCAGCAGCCCAACGACAGGGGGAGAGACCCAGTACTTC
CASSPTTGGETQYF
>few|TRBJ2-2|TRBV6-6|TRBD1
TGTGCCAGCAGTCCGGGACAGGGGGGGAGCGGAATTTTT
CASSPGQGGSGIF
>.|TRBJ1-2|TRBV7-2|.
TGTGCCAGCAGCTTAGAATCACTCCGGGGGGGTGGCGGCTACACCTTC
CASSLESLRGGGGYTF
>.|TRBJ1-6|TRBV18|.
TGTGCCAGCTCCCCTACAGAGCTGAGTTCACCCCTCCACTTT
CASSPTELSSPLHF
>few|TRBJ1-3|TRBV2|TRBD1
TGTGCCAGCAGTCTGAACAGGGGGGCCTCTGGAAACACCATATATTTT
CASSLNRGASGNTIYF
>few|TRBJ2-3|TRBV10-3|TRBD2
TGTGCCATCAGTTCGGGGGGGGATACGCAGTATTTT
CAISSGGDTQYF
>many|TRBJ1-2|TRBV4-2|.
TGTGCCAGCAGCCAAGATGAGTATTCCTATGGCTACACCTTC
CASSQDEYSYGYTF
>few|TRBJ2-5|TRBV4-3|TRBD2
TGCGCCAGCAGCCAAGGGCGACTAGCGGGGGGTGGGACCCAGTACTTC
CASSQGRLAGGGTQYF
>few|TRBJ2-3|TRBV15|.
TGTGCCACCAGTAGGGGGGGGACAAGCACAGATACGCAGTATTTT
CATSRGGTSTDTQYF
>.|TRBJ2-3|TRBV3-1|TRBD2
TGTGCCAGCAGCCAAGTGCGCCTAGCGGGGTCTACGCAGTATTTT
CASSQVRLAGSTQYF
>few|TRBJ2-7|TRBV6-6|.
TGTGCCAGCAGTTACGGGAGGCCCGCCTTGAGGTACGAGCAGTACTTC
CASSYGRPALRYEQYF
>.|TRBJ2-6|TRBV27|.
TGCACCAGCAGTCAAGACATTTCTGGGGCCAACGTCCTGACTTTC
CTSSQDISGANVLTF
>.|TRBJ2-3|TRBV7-2|.
TGTGCCAGCAGCCACCCGGCTCCAGATACGCAGTATTTT
CASSHPAPDTQYF
>.|TRBJ2-3|TRBV25-1|.
TGTGCCAGCAGTGCCACAACCGGCACAGATACGCAGTATTTT
CASSATTGTDTQYF
>.|TRBJ2-5|TRBV5-1|.
TGCGCCAGCAGCTTTCCAGGGACTGGAGAGACCCAGTACTTC
CASSFPGTGETQYF
>.|TRBJ2-5|TRBV7-2|TRBD2
TGTGCCAGCAGCTTAGGGGCGGGGGGCTCCCAAGAGACCCAGTACTTC
CASSLGAGGSQETQYF
>few|TRBJ2-1|TRBV6-2/TRBV6-3|TRBD2
TGTGCCAGCAGAGCGACTAGCGGGGGGGTAGTCGATGAGCAGTTCTTC
CASRATSGGVVDEQFF
>few|TRBJ1-3|TRBV5-1|.
TGCGCCAGCAGCTTGGGAGACATCGTGAGCTCTGGAAACACCATATATTTT
CASSLGDIVSSGNTIYF
>.|TRBJ1-5|TRBV5-6|.
TGTGCCAGCAGCTCGGCAGGGGTGAGCCATAGCAATCAGCCCCAGCATTTT
CASSSAGVSHSNQPQHF
>.|TRBJ1-3|TRBV6-5|.
TGTGCCAGCAGCAACTCGAGGGTCGGAAACACCATATATTTT
CASSNSRVGNTIYF
>few|TRBJ2-5|TRBV7-3|TRBD1
TGTGCCAGCAGCCCGACCCAGGGGGCAGGAGAGACCCAGTACTTC
CASSPTQGAGETQYF
>few|TRBJ1-1|TRBV12-3/TRBV12-4|.
TGTGCCAGCAGCCCAGGACAGTCGAACACTGAAGCTTTCTTT
CASSPGQSNTEAFF
>.|TRBJ2-5|TRBV18|.
TGTGCCAGCTCACCAATGGAGGGCTTGGAGACCCAGTACTTC
CASSPMEGLETQYF
>.|TRBJ2-5|TRBV6-2/TRBV6-3|.
TGTGCCAGCCACACGTTGAGACGGTCAGCCCAGTACTTC
CASHTLRRSAQYF
>.|TRBJ2-7|TRBV28|.
TGTGCCAGCAGTTTGGGACGGCCTACCTACGAGCAGTACTTC
CASSLGRPTYEQYF
>.|TRBJ1-6|TRBV19|.
TGTGCCAGTAAGGGACAAGGTGATTCACCCCTCCACTTT
CASKGQGDSPLHF
>.|TRBJ1-5|TRBV19|.
TGTGCCAGTAGCCCCGACGCGGTGACAGTCAATCAGCCCCAGCATTTT
CASSPDAVTVNQPQHF